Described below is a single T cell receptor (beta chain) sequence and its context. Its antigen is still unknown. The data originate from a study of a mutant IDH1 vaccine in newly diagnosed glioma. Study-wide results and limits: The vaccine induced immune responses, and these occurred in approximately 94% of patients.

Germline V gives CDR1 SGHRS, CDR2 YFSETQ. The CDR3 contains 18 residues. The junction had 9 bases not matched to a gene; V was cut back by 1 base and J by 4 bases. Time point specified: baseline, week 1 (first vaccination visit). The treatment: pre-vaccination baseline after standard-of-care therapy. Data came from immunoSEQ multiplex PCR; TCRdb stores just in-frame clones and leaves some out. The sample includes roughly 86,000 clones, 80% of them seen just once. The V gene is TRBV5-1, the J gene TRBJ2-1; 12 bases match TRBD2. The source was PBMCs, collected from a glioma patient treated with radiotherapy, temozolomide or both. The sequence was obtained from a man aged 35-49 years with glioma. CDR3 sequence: CASSLSSGRAFGYNEQFF. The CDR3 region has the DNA TGCGCCAGCAGCTTGTCTAGCGGGAGGGCCTTTGGATACAATGAGCAGTTCTTC. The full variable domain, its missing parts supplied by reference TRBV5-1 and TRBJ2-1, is KAGVTQTPRYLIKTRGQQVTLSCSPISGHRSVSWYQQTPGQGLQFLFEYFSETQRNKGNFPGRFSGRQFSNSRSEMNVSTLELGDSALYLCASSLSSGRAFGYNEQFFGPGTRLTVL.